This T cell receptor (beta chain) was identified during a study of blood T cell repertoires in COVID-19. Across the study: Collection of acute and convalescent COVID-19 samples took place in the United States, Italy and Spain. T cells, B-cell-depleted T cells, or PBMCs provided the cDNA or gDNA that served as material.

CDR1 is LNHDA and CDR2 is SQIVND in the germline V gene (reference sequence). This CDR3 region has 17 residues. V was clipped by 5 bases and J by 4 bases; unmatched bases: 7. Authors' processing steps: Counts of nucleated cells, estimated from reference gene primer amplification, were obtained. Generated by immunoSEQ multiplex PCR, the TCRdb table keeps only in-frame clones and is missing some. V, J and clone size reflect that table, while D and trimming were determined from the DNA. The sample has about 140,000 clones, 80% to 90% seen once; the top ten hold 4% to 4.5%. This TCR derives from a middle-aged woman with acute or convalescent COVID-19. The chain links TRBV19 to TRBJ2-2; TRBD2 matches 13 bases. The source material was peripheral blood. The CDR3 region is CASSPGLAGVATGELFF. DNA for the CDR3: TGTGCCAGTAGTCCCGGACTAGCGGGGGTCGCCACCGGGGAGCTGTTTTTT.